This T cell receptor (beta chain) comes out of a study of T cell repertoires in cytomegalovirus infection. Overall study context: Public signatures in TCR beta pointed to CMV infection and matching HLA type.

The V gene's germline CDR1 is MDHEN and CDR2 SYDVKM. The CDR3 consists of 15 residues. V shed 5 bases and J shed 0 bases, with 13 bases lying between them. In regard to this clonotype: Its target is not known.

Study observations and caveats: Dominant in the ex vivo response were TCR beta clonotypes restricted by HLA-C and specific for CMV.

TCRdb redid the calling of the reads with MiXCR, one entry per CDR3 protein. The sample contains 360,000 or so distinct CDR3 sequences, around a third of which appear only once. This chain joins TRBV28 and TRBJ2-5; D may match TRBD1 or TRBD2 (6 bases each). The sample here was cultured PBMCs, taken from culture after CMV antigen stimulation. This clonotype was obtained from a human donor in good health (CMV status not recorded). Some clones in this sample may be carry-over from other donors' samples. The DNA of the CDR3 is TGTGCCAGCAGTGAGGGGGGAACCCACCAAGAGACCCAGTACTTC. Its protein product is CASSEGGTHQETQYF.